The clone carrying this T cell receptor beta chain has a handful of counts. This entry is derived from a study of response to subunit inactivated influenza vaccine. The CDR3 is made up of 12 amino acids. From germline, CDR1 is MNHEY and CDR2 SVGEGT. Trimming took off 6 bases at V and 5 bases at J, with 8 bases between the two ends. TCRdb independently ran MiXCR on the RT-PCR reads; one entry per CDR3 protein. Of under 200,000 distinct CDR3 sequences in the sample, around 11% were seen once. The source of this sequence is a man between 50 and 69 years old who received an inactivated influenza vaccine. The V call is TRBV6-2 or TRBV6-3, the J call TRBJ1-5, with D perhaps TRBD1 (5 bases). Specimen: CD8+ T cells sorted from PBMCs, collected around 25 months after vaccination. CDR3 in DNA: TGTGCCAGCAGGAAGGGGTATCAGCCCCAGCATTTT. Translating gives CASRKGYQPQHF.